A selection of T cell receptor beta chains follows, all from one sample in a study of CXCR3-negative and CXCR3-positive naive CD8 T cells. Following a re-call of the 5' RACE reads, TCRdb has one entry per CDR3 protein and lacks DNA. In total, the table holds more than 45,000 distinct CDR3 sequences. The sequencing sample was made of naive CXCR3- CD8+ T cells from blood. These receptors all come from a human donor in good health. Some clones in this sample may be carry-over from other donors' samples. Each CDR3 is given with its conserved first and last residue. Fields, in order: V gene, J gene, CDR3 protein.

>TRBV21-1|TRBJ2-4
CASSSGSKQEPKNIQYF
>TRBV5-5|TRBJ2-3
CASSPYTSVMSTDTQYF
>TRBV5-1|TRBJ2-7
CASSSGTDSYEQYF
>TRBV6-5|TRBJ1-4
CASSRQGDTNEKLFF
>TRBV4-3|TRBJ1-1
CASSQDRGTMNTEAFF
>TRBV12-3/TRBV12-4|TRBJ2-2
CASSGTANTGELFF
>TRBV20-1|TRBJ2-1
CSARDFSYQLNEQFF
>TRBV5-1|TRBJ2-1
CASSLSGGYNEQFF
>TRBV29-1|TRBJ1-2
CSVDHGDGYTF
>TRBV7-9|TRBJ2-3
CASRTLGDTQYF
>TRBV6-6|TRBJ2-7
CASIRTGGIHEQYF
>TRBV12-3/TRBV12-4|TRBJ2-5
CASSLQGTQYF
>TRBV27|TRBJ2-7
CASSFSGTSGGPYEQYF
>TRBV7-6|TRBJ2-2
CASSPSVTWTRVANTGELFF
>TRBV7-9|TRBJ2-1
CASSLAQVPYNEQFF
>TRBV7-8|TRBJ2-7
CASSLGDRNEQYF
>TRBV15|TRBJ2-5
CATSRDTAGRTQYF
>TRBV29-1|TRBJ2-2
CSVGTGATGELFF
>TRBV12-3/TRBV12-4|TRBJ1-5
CASSLTGTGDQPQHF
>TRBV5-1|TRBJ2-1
CASSLEVPPGEF
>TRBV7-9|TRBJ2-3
CASSLLAGDDTQYF
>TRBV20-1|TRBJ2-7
CSARETSITYEQYF
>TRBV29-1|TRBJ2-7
CSVEVSLFPYEQYF
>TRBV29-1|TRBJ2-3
CSVVGPRGTQYF
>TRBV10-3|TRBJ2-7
CATGFPTAAFYEQYF
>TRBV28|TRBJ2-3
CASSLSRGREPTDTQYF
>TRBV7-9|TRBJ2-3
CASSSSIGQETDTQYF
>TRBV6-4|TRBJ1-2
CASRPGQGAYYGYTF
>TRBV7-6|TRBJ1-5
CASSKTNQPQHF
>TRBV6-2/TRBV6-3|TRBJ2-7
CASSSYSSGRAYEQYF
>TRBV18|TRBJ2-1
CASSQLGQGQYNEQFF
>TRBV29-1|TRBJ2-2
CSVESQGVNTGELFF
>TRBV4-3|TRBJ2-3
CASSQDREESDTQYF
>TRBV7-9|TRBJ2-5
CASSLAGTSGAGETQYF
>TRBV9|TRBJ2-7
CASSVGTSGGVTYGQYF
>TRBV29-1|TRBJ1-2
CTAGRGDYGYTF
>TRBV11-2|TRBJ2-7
CASTNPDSTGSYEQYF
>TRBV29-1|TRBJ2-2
CSGRTDTGELFF
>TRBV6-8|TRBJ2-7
CASSTTGDHEQYF
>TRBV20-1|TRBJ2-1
CSARGRSSGLNEQFF
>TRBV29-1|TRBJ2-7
CSVVGPGLAGPEQYF
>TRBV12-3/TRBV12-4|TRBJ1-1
CASSFGPMGFRVRNTEAFF
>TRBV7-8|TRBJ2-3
CASSLVVGGSTDTQYF
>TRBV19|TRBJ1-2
CASSVEQRNYGYTF
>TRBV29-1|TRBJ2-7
CSVEADSETYEQYF
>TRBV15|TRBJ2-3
CATSRDRGPTDTQYF
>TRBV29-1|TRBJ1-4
CSAIEMSTTNEKLFF
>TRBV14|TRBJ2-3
CASSQAQLAGADTQYF
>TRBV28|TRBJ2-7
CASSGWIDEQYF
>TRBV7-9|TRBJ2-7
CASSLEREGSYEQYF
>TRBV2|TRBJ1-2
CASSDLAGSHYGYTF
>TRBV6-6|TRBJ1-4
CASSYSSGATNEKLFF
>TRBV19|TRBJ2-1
CASSNDIYNEQFF